The 30 T cell receptor beta chains listed next were all sequenced from one sample in a study of cytomegalovirus exposure and HLA in healthy donors. The PCR had 60 Vbeta and 13 Jbeta primers. Profiled with immunoSEQ multiplex PCR; TCRdb holds only in-frame clones, not every one. The table lists about 160,000 clones, roughly 82% of them singletons. Sequencing was done on a sample of PBMCs. These receptors came from a woman aged 45-60 years in good health and CMV-seropositive.

The rearrangement uses TRBV27 and TRBJ1-5; 7 bases are shared with TRBD1. J gave up 4 bases and V 2 bases, and 5 bases lay outside the gene matches. Germline loops: CDR1 MNHEY, CDR2 SMNVEV (reference sequence). The CDR3 is 15 amino acids. The CDR3 region is CASSLAWGQNQPQHF. The CDR3 DNA follows: TGTGCCAGCAGTTTAGCCTGGGGACAGAATCAGCCCCAGCATTTT.

The J gene is TRBJ2-7, the V gene TRBV18, with D maybe TRBD1 (6 bases). V was clipped by 0 bases and J by 2 bases, with 8 bases between them. This CDR3 has 14 residues. Germline loops: CDR1 KGHSH, CDR2 LQKENI. CDR3 coding DNA: TGTGCCAGCTCACCACCTACAGGGACCTACGAGCAGTACTTC. This gives the protein CASSPPTGTYEQYF.

J is TRBJ2-2 and V is TRBV5-1, with a tentative D call TRBD2 (5 bases). Trimming took off 3 bases at V and 6 bases at J, with 12 bases between the two ends. There are 14 residues in the CDR3. Germline V lookup: CDR1 SGHRS, CDR2 YFSETQ. CDR3 amino acids: CASSSGEQAGELFF. The CDR3 nucleotides are TGCGCCAGCAGCTCCGGGGAGCAAGCCGGGGAGCTGTTTTTT.

The chain links TRBV5-1 to TRBJ1-3; D not certain. Trimming removed 5 bases at V and 0 bases at J, with 9 bases between. This CDR3 is 14 amino acids long. Germline lookup yields CDR1 SGHRS and CDR2 YFSETQ. The CDR3 here is CASREGNSGNTIYF. The CDR3 DNA sequence: TGCGCCAGCAGAGAGGGTAACTCTGGAAACACCATATATTTT.

This clone has only a few counts. The chain recombines TRBV11-2 with TRBJ1-6, with TRBD1 matching over 11 bases. Per the germline V gene, CDR1 is SGHAT and CDR2 is FQNNGV. Trimming took 4 bases from V and 10 from J; bases not matched to a gene: 6. The CDR3 loop spans 15 amino acids. The CDR3 protein is CASSSLGQGESPLHF. The CDR3 region has the DNA TGTGCCAGCAGCTCCTTGGGACAGGGGGAATCACCCCTCCACTTT.

CDR3 protein: CASAPTGFGTEAFF. The CDR3 region has the DNA TGTGCCAGCGCGCCGACAGGGTTCGGCACTGAAGCTTTCTTT. V gene TRBV6-1 combines with J gene TRBJ1-1; TRBD1 aligns across 7 bases. Germline V gene lookup returns CDR1 MNHNS and CDR2 SASEGT. V shed 8 bases, J shed 4 bases, and the junction held 10 bases outside the gene matches. The CDR3 loop spans 14 amino acids.

V gene TRBV6-1 combines with J gene TRBJ1-2; possibly TRBD1 for D (5 bases). This CDR3 is 13 amino acids long. Germline loops: CDR1 MNHNS, CDR2 SASEGT. V dropped 5 bases and J dropped 2 bases, with 9 bases sitting between them. The CDR3 spells CASSWGGNYGYTF. CDR3 nucleotides: TGTGCCAGCAGTTGGGGGGGAAACTATGGCTACACCTTC.

This clone has just a few counts. The V call is TRBV13, the J call TRBJ2-1; TRBD1 agrees at 8 bases. This CDR3 is built from 16 residues. After removal of 9 bases from V and 4 bases from J, the junction contained 14 bases not matched to a gene. Germline V gene lookup returns CDR1 PRHDT and CDR2 FYEKMQ (reference sequence). The CDR3 DNA reads as TGTGCCAGTATCCCCCCAGGGGGCGGGGTATACAATGAGCAGTTCTTC. This sequence encodes CASIPPGGGVYNEQFF.

This rearrangement joins TRBV5-1 to TRBJ2-5; TRBD1 matches 7 bases. The length of the CDR3 is 15 residues. The V and J ends lost 1 base and 4 bases, in that order; junction bases with no gene match: 7. The germline V gene has CDR1 SGHRS and CDR2 YFSETQ. DNA of the CDR3: TGCGCCAGCAGCTTGTCCGGGACAGCTCGAGAGACCCAGTACTTC. Protein sequence: CASSLSGTARETQYF.

J is TRBJ2-1 and V is TRBV5-1; 12 bases map to TRBD2. CDR1 SGHRS and CDR2 YFSETQ come from the germline V gene. The CDR3 is 17 amino acids. J gave up 7 bases and V 4 bases, and 12 bases lay outside the gene matches. The DNA for the CDR3 is TGCGCCAGCAGCACCGGACTAGCGGGGACTCTTGGAAATGAGCAGTTCTTC. Its protein is CASSTGLAGTLGNEQFF. The variable domain in full, with the rest retrieved from reference TRBV5-1 and TRBJ2-1, is KAGVTQTPRYLIKTRGQQVTLSCSPISGHRSVSWYQQTPGQGLQFLFEYFSETQRNKGNFPGRFSGRQFSNSRSEMNVSTLELGDSALYLCASSTGLAGTLGNEQFFGPGTRLTVL.

The chain has TRBV10-2 and TRBJ1-2; 9 nucleotides line up with TRBD1. This CDR3 has 15 amino acids. Germline V CDR1 and CDR2: WSHSY, SAAADI. Losses at the gene ends were 4 bases for V and 4 bases for J; bases not matched to a gene: 7. The CDR3 DNA reads as TGCGCCAGCAGTGGTCCGGGACAGGGTGGCTATGGCTACACCTTC. The encoded protein is CASSGPGQGGYGYTF.

The chain joins TRBV5-1 to TRBJ2-1, with 9 bases identical to TRBD1. The CDR3 is 14 residues long. Looked up from germline, CDR1 is SGHRS and CDR2 is YFSETQ. Trimming took 2 bases from V and 7 from J; bases not matched to a gene: 4. CDR3 sequence reads: CASSFGQGTNEQFF. CDR3 sequence (DNA): TGCGCCAGCAGCTTCGGACAGGGGACGAATGAGCAGTTCTTC.

DNA of the CDR3: TGTGCCAGCAGCCCGGGAGGAGGGCGGACCTACGAGCAGTACTTC. Translated: CASSPGGGRTYEQYF. The chain couples TRBV6-1 to TRBJ2-7; 7 bases are shared with TRBD2. The germline CDR1 and CDR2 sequences are MNHNS and SASEGT. CDR3 length equals 15 residues. J gave up 2 bases and V 6 bases, and 10 bases lay outside the gene matches.

The V and J genes are TRBV15 and TRBJ1-5; no clear D. Per the germline V gene, CDR1 is LNHNV and CDR2 is YYDKDF (reference sequence). The CDR3 is 17 amino acids. V lost 0 bases and J lost 2, with 14 bases in between. CDR3 loop: CATSRDRSTSGNQPQHF. CDR3 in DNA: TGTGCCACCAGCAGAGATCGCTCCACGTCGGGCAATCAGCCCCAGCATTTT. The whole variable domain, remainder taken from reference TRBV15 and TRBJ1-5, is DAMVIQNPRYQVTQFGKPVTLSCSQTLNHNVMYWYQQKSSQAPKLLFHYYDKDFNNEADTPDNFQSRRPNTSFCFLDIRSPGLGDTAMYLCATSRDRSTSGNQPQHFGDGTRLSIL.

The chain recombines TRBV2 with TRBJ2-7; tentative D call: TRBD2 (5 bases). Germline loops: CDR1 SNHLY, CDR2 FYNNEI. Trimming cost V 4 bases and J 0 bases, with 7 bases left between them. There are 13 residues in the CDR3. CDR3 loop: CASSGRGSYEQYF. The CDR3, as DNA: TGTGCCAGCAGTGGACGGGGCTCCTACGAGCAGTACTTC.

The rearrangement uses TRBV19 and TRBJ1-1, with TRBD1 matching over 8 bases. V shed 2 bases and J 4 bases; nucleotides not matched to a gene: 3. The germline gives CDR1 LNHDA, CDR2 SQIVND (reference sequence). This CDR3 contains 14 residues. CDR3 sequence reads: CASSIQGAVTEAFF. The CDR3 bases are TGTGCCAGTAGTATACAGGGGGCGGTCACTGAAGCTTTCTTT.

This rearrangement joins TRBV10-1 to TRBJ1-4, with TRBD1 identical over 10 bases. V was pared by 8 bases and J by 0 bases, with 12 bases of the junction left unmatched. The CDR3 sequence is 18 residues long. Germline-derived CDR1 and CDR2 are WNHNN and SYGVQD (reference sequence). CDR3 bases: TGCGCCAGCGAGAAGACAGGGGGCTTCGTTGCAACTAATGAAAAACTGTTTTTT. Protein sequence: CASEKTGGFVATNEKLFF.

The chain couples TRBV10-3 to TRBJ2-1, with TRBD2 as a possible D gene (5 bases). CDR1 and CDR2 (germline): ENHRY, SYGVKD. Trimming left V 7 bases short and J 9 bases short, with 19 bases between. This CDR3 has 14 amino acids. The CDR3 spells CAIKTQRTWGEQFF. The CDR3, as DNA: TGTGCCATCAAAACACAGCGGACCTGGGGTGAGCAGTTCTTC.

This clone has a handful of counts. V and J are TRBV19 and TRBJ1-2; 9 nucleotides agree with TRBD1. There are 16 residues in the CDR3. Germline CDR1 is LNHDA and CDR2 is SQIVND (reference sequence). The trim removed 3 bases at V and 7 bases at J, leaving 12 bases unmatched. The CDR3 here is CASSIRRTGVGLGYTF. Written as DNA, the CDR3 is TGTGCCAGTAGTATCCGTAGGACAGGGGTTGGACTTGGCTACACCTTC.

Here the CDR3 reads CASSINRGDEKLFF. The CDR3 bases are TGTGCCAGTAGTATCAACAGGGGCGACGAAAAACTGTTTTTT. The rearrangement joins TRBV19 to TRBJ1-4; 7 bases are a match to TRBD1. The CDR3 is made up of 14 amino acids. Germline V gene lookup returns CDR1 LNHDA and CDR2 SQIVND (reference sequence). J gave up 8 bases and V 3 bases, and 6 bases lay outside the gene matches.

The rearrangement joins TRBV5-6 to TRBJ2-7; D uncertain. This CDR3 has 15 amino acids. Germline V gene data show CDR1 as SGHDT and CDR2 as YYEEEE. Trimming took off 5 bases at V and 0 bases at J, with 15 bases between the two ends. As DNA, the CDR3 is TGTGCCAGCAGTTCGCGCCGTGCCAACTCCTACGAGCAGTACTTC. Protein sequence: CASSSRRANSYEQYF.

V gene TRBV27 combines with J gene TRBJ2-1, with D possibly matching TRBD1 (5 bases). The CDR3 sequence is 16 residues long. Trimming cost V 5 bases and J 2 bases, with 16 bases left between them. CDR1 is MNHEY and CDR2 is SMNVEV in the germline V gene (reference sequence). The CDR3 reads CASSAQGRVTYNEQFF. The CDR3 DNA sequence: TGTGCCAGCAGTGCTCAGGGCCGTGTTACCTACAATGAGCAGTTCTTC.

This chain uses TRBV5-1 with TRBJ1-5, with 7 positions matching TRBD1. Germline CDR1 is SGHRS and CDR2 is YFSETQ. V gave up 4 bases and J gave up 4 bases; unmatched junction bases: 5. The CDR3 has 14 residues. The CDR3 bases are TGCGCCAGCAGCGAGGGGGCAGTGAATCAGCCCCAGCATTTT. This codes for CASSEGAVNQPQHF.

The chain carries TRBV27 and TRBJ2-6, with 8 positions matching TRBD1. Trimming removed 3 bases from V and 0 bases from J; junction bases left unmatched: 4. Per germline, CDR1 MNHEY and CDR2 SMNVEV (reference sequence). CDR3 length equals 17 residues. The CDR3 sequence: CASSLDRVSSGANVLTF. For the CDR3, the DNA is TGTGCCAGCAGTTTGGACAGGGTCTCCTCTGGGGCCAACGTCCTGACTTTC.

The rearrangement links TRBV6-1 to TRBJ1-1; D uncertain. The CDR3 runs to 14 residues. V was shortened by 1 base and J by 3 bases, with 9 bases between the two germline ends. CDR1 is MNHNS, CDR2 SASEGT, per germline. CDR3: CASSEEEGYTEAFF. CDR3 coding DNA: TGTGCCAGCAGTGAAGAAGAGGGTTACACTGAAGCTTTCTTT.

J is TRBJ2-5 and V is TRBV7-2, with TRBD1 as a possible D gene (6 bases). V was cut by 6 bases and J by 5 bases, with 16 bases left in between. CDR1 SGHTA and CDR2 FQGNSA come from the germline V gene. This CDR3 has 14 residues. CDR3 nucleotides: TGTGCCAGCAGTTACAGTTCCAGGGGTGAGACCCAGTACTTC. It encodes CASSYSSRGETQYF.

Worth noting for this clone: This same CDR3 is encoded by further DNA sequences in the sample. The chain combines TRBV5-1 with TRBJ2-5, with a weak D call TRBD1 (5 bases). Germline V gives CDR1 SGHRS, CDR2 YFSETQ. The ends were cut back, 0 bases at V and 2 bases at J, with 8 bases in the middle. The CDR3 covers 14 residues. The CDR3 sequence: CASSLGQYQETQYF. CDR3 coding DNA: TGCGCCAGCAGCTTGGGACAGTATCAAGAGACCCAGTACTTC.

The V gene is TRBV6-1, the J gene TRBJ1-2; TRBD1 matches at 7 bases. Per germline, CDR1 MNHNS and CDR2 SASEGT. J lost 1 base, V lost 5 bases, and 7 bases had no gene match. The CDR3 runs 15 residues. The CDR3 bases are TGTGCCAGCAGTTCCGGGACAGAACGTAACTATGGCTACACCTTC. Amino acids: CASSSGTERNYGYTF.

The rearrangement joins TRBV27 to TRBJ2-7; 8 bases fit TRBD1. The V and J ends lost 4 bases and 7 bases, in that order; junction bases with no gene match: 9. CDR3 size: 14 residues. Germline V gives CDR1 MNHEY, CDR2 SMNVEV (reference sequence). CDR3 loop: CASSSGTGVLEQYF. CDR3 sequence (DNA): TGTGCCAGCAGTTCCGGGACAGGTGTACTGGAGCAGTACTTC.

With respect to this clone: Since no conserved phenylalanine or tryptophan closes the CDR3, a read error is the likely cause. The CDR3 loop is CASSPRGSRGQPQHL. The CDR3 DNA reads TGTGCCAGCAGCCCCCGGGGGAGCCGCGGTCAGCCCCAGCATCTT. The rearrangement links TRBV27 to TRBJ1-5; D may be TRBD1 (5 bases). Germline CDR1 and CDR2: MNHEY and SMNVEV (reference sequence). This CDR3 has 15 residues. V was clipped by 6 bases and J by 6 bases, with 18 bases between them.